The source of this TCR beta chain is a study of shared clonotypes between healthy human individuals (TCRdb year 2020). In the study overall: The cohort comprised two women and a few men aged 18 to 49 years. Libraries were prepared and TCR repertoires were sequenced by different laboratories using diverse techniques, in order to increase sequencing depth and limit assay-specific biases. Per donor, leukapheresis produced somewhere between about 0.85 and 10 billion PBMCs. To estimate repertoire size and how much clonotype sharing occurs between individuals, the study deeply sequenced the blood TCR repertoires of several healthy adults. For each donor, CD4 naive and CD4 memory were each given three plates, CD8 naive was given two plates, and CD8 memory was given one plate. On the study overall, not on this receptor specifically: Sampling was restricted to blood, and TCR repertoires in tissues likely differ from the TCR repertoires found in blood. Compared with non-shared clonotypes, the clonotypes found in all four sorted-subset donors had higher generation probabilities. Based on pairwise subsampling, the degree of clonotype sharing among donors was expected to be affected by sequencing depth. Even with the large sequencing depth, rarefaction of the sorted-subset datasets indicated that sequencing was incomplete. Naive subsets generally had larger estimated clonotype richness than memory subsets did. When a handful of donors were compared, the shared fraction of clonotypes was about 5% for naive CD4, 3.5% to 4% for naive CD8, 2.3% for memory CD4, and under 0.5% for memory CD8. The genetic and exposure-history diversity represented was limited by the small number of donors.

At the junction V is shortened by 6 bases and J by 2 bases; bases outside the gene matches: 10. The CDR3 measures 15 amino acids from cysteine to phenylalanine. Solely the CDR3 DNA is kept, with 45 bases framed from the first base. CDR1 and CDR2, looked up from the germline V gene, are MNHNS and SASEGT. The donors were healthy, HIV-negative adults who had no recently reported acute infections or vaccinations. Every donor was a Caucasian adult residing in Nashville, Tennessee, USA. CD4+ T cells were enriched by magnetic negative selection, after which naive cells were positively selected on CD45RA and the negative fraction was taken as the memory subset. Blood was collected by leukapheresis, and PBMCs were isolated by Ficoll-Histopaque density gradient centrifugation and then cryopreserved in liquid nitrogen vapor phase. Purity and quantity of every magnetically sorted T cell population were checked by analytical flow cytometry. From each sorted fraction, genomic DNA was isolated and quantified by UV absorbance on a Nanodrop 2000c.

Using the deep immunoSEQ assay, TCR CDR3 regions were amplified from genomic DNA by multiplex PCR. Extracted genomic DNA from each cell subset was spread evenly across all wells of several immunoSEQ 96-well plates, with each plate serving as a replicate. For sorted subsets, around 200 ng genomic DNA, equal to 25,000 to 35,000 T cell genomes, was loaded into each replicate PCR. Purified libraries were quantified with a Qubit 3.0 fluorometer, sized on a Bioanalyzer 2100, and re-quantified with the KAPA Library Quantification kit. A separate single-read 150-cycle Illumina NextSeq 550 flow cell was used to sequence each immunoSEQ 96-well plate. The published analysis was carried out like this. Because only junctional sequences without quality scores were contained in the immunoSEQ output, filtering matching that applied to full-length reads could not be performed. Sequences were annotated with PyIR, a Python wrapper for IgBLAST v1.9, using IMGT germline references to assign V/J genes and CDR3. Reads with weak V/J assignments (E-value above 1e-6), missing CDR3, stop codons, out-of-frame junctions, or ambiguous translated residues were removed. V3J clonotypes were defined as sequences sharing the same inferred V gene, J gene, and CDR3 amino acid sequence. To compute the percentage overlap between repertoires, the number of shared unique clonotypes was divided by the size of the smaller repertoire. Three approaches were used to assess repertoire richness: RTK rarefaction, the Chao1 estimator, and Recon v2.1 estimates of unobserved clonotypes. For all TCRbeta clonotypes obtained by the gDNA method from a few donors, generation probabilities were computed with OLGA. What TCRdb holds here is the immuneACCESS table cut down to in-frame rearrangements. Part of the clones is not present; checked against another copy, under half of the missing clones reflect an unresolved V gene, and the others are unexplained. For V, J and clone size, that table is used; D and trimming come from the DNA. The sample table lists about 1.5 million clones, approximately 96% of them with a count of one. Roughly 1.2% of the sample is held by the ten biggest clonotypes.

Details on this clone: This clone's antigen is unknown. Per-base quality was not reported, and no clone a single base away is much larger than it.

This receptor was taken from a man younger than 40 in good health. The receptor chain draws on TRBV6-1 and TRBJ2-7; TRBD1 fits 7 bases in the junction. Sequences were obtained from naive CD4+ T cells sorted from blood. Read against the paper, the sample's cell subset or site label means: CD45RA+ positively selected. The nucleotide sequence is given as TGTGCCAGCAGCCTTGAGGAGACAGGGACCTACGAGCAGTACTTC. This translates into CASSLEETGTYEQYF.